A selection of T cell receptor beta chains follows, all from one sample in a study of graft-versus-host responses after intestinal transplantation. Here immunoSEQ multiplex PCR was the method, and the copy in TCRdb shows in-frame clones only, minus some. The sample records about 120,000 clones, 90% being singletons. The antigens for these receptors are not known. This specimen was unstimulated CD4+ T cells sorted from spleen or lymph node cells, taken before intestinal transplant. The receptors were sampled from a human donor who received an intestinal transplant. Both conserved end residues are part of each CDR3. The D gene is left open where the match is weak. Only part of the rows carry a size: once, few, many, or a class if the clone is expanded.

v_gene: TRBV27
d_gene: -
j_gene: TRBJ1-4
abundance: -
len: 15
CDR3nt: TGTGCCAGCAGTACACAGGGAAAGTTCGATGAAAAACTGTTTTTT
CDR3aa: CASSTQGKFDEKLFF

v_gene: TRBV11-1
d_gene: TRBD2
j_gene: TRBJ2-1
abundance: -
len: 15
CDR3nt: TGTGCCAGCAGCTTAGGCAGCGGGAGGGAAAATGAGCAGTTCTTC
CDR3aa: CASSLGSGRENEQFF

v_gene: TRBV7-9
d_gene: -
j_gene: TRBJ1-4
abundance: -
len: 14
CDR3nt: TGTGCCAGCAGCTTAGGGCACCAGGGGGAAAAACTGTTTTTT
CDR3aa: CASSLGHQGEKLFF

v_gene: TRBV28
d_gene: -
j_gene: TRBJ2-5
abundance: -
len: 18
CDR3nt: TGTGCCAGCAGCGCTCCCCTAGGTGGTGAAAACAAAAAAGAGACCCAGTACTTC
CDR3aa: CASSAPLGGENKKETQYF

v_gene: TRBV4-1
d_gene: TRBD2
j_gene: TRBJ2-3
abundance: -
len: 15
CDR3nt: TGCGCCAGCGAAGCTAGCGGTGGAAGGGGAGATACGCAGTATTTT
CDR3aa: CASEASGGRGDTQYF

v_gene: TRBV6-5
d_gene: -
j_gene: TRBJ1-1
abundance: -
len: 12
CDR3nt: TGTGCCAGCGGAGTGGCGAACACTGAAGCTTTCTTT
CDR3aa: CASGVANTEAFF

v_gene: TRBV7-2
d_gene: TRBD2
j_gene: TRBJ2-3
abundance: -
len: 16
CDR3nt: TGTGCCAGCAGCGTAGGACTAGCGGGGGGTGAGCATACGCAGTATTTT
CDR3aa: CASSVGLAGGEHTQYF

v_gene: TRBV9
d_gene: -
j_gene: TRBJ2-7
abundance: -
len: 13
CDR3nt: TGTGCCAGCAGCGTAGACCAGGAATACGAGCAGTACTTC
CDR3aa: CASSVDQEYEQYF

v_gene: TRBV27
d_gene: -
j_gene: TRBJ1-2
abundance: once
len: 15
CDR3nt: TGTGCCAGCAGTTTAAGATACGGGACTGGCTATGGCTACACCTTC
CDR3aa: CASSLRYGTGYGYTF

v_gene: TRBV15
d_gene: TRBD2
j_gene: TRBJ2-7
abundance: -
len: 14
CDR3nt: TGTGCCACCAGGGCGGGAGGCCCTAACTACGAGCAGTACTTC
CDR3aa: CATRAGGPNYEQYF

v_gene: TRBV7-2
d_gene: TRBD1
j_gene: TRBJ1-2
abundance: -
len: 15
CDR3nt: TGTGCCAGCAGCTTAGGAGGGGGCGGTAAGAATGGCTACACCTTC
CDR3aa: CASSLGGGGKNGYTF

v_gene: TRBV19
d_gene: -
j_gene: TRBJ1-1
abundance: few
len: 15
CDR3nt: TGTGCCAGTAGGGGACACGATTTCATGAACACTGAAGCTTTCTTT
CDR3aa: CASRGHDFMNTEAFF

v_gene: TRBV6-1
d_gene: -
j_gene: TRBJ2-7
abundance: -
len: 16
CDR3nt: TGTGCCAGCAGTGAATTTTTGCGGCCCCCTTCCTACGAGCAGTACTTC
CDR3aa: CASSEFLRPPSYEQYF

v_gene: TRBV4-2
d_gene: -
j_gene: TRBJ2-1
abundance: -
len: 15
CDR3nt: TGTGCCAGCAGCGGAGGCGAAGTCTATGACAATGAGCAGTTCTTC
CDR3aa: CASSGGEVYDNEQFF

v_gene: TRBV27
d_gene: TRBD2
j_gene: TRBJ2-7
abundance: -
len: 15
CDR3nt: TGTGCCAGCAGTACCATAGCGGGGAGCTCCTACGAGCAGTACTTC
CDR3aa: CASSTIAGSSYEQYF

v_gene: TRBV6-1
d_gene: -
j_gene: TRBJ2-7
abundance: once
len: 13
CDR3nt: TGTGCCAGCAGTTATGGTCAGTTCTACGAGCAGTACTTC
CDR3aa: CASSYGQFYEQYF

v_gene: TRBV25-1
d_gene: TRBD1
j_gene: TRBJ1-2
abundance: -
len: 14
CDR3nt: TGTGCCAGCAGTGGACAGGGGACGGGCTCTGGCTACACCTTC
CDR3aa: CASSGQGTGSGYTF

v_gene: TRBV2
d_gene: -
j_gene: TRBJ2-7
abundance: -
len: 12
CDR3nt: TGTGCCGGGCGGGCAGCTTATTACGAGCAGTACTTC
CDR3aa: CAGRAAYYEQYF